One sample yielded the 26 T cell receptor beta chains listed below, sequenced in a study of T cell responses to AZD1222 COVID-19 vaccine. Sequenced by immunoSEQ multiplex PCR; TCRdb stores in-frame clones only, minus some. The sample includes roughly 170,000 clones, around 94% of them seen just once. The sample consisted of peripheral blood, taken 28 days after the second AZD1222 dose. The source of these receptors is an adult who received the AZD1222 COVID-19 vaccine.

V and J are TRBV2 and TRBJ1-5; D ambiguous. V was cut by 0 bases and J by 3 bases, with 9 bases left in between. Looked up from germline, CDR1 is SNHLY and CDR2 is FYNNEI. The CDR3 spans 15 residues. The DNA of the CDR3 is TGTGCCAGCAGTGAAGCGCCGGGTTCCAATCAGCCCCAGCATTTT. This codes for CASSEAPGSNQPQHF. The whole variable domain, filled in from reference TRBV2 and TRBJ1-5, reads EPEVTQTPSHQVTQMGQEVILRCVPISNHLYFYWYRQILGQKVEFLVSFYNNEISEKSEIFDDQFSVERPDGSNFTLKIRSTKLEDSAMYFCASSEAPGSNQPQHFGDGTRLSIL.

The V gene is TRBV27, the J gene TRBJ2-1; 8 positions match TRBD2. V lost 4 bases, J lost 2 bases, and 16 bases stayed unmatched. Germline V gene lookup returns CDR1 MNHEY and CDR2 SMNVEV (reference sequence). The CDR3 runs to 19 residues. CDR3 region: CASSSTPLSGMSTYNEQFF. Written as DNA, the CDR3 is TGTGCCAGCAGTTCCACCCCCCTTAGCGGGATGAGTACCTACAATGAGCAGTTCTTC.

This clone was observed once. The V call is TRBV19, the J call TRBJ1-4; weak D call: TRBD1 (6 bases). The CDR3 extends over 18 amino acids. Germline CDR1 LNHDA, CDR2 SQIVND (reference sequence). V shed 3 bases and J shed 0 bases, with 17 bases lying between them. The CDR3 loop is CASSISGKGGATNEKLFF. The DNA of the CDR3 is TGTGCCAGTAGTATCTCGGGTAAGGGGGGTGCAACTAATGAAAAACTGTTTTTT.

This clone was found once. The chain employs TRBV5-1 and TRBJ1-2; no firm D call. The CDR3 sequence is 12 residues long. Trimming removed 2 bases from V and 6 bases from J, with 8 bases in between. From germline, CDR1 is SGHRS and CDR2 YFSETQ. The CDR3 DNA sequence: TGCGCCAGCAGCTTTGCCGGGGATGGCTACACCTTC. This gives the protein CASSFAGDGYTF.

This clone appeared a single time. This CDR3 reads CASSEGQGNTEAFF. CDR3 in DNA: TGCGCCAGCAGCGAGGGACAGGGGAACACTGAAGCTTTCTTT. The rearrangement links TRBV5-1 to TRBJ1-1; 9 nucleotides agree with TRBD1. The CDR3 extends over 14 amino acids. CDR1 is SGHRS and CDR2 is YFSETQ in the germline V gene. Germline trimming cut 4 bases from V and 1 base from J; bases unmatched to any gene: 2.

This chain links TRBV19 with TRBJ1-4, with 9 bases matching TRBD1. Germline CDR1 is LNHDA and CDR2 is SQIVND (reference sequence). The V segment lost 3 bases and the J segment 3 bases; nucleotides outside the gene matches: 8. This CDR3 contains 17 residues. The CDR3 loop is CASSIPNRGRSNEKLFF. CDR3 DNA: TGTGCCAGTAGTATTCCGAACAGGGGGCGATCTAATGAAAAACTGTTTTTT. Supplemented by reference TRBV19 and TRBJ1-4, the full variable domain reads DGGITQSPKYLFRKEGQNVTLSCEQNLNHDAMYWYRQDPGQGLRLIYYSQIVNDFQKGDIAEGYSVSREKKESFPLTVTSAQKNPTAFYLCASSIPNRGRSNEKLFFGSGTQLSVL.

The chain links TRBV5-4 to TRBJ1-6; D possibly corresponds to TRBD1 (5 bases). Germline CDR1 is SGHNT and CDR2 is YYREEE (reference sequence). This CDR3 contains 15 residues. V was shortened by 0 bases and J by 10 bases, with 14 bases between the two germline ends. The CDR3 loop is CASSLAPRAGSPLHF. The CDR3 nucleotides are TGTGCCAGCAGCTTGGCCCCCAGGGCAGGGTCACCCCTCCACTTT. The full variable domain, in which reference TRBV5-4 and TRBJ1-6 provide the parts outside the CDR3, is ETGVTQSPTHLIKTRGQQVTLRCSSQSGHNTVSWYQQALGQGPQFIFQYYREEENGRGNFPPRFSGLQFPNYSSELNVNALELDDSALYLCASSLAPRAGSPLHFGNGTRLTVT.

V gene TRBV12-3 or TRBV12-4 combines with J gene TRBJ1-1; D remains unclear. This CDR3 contains 13 residues. V lost 5 bases, J lost 4 bases, and 11 bases lay in between. CDR3 in amino acids: CASSRQVSTEAFF. Written as DNA, the CDR3 is TGTGCCAGCAGTCGTCAAGTCAGCACTGAAGCTTTCTTT.

V gene TRBV6-5 combines with J gene TRBJ1-1, with a possible D match to TRBD1 (6 bases). Germline loops: CDR1 MNHEY, CDR2 SVGAGI. V was clipped by 2 bases and J by 5 bases, with 18 bases between them. The CDR3 runs 16 residues. CDR3 bases: TGTGCCAGCAGTTACGGATACCGGGGGGCAGGAACTGAAGCTTTCTTT. Translated, it gives CASSYGYRGAGTEAFF.

This clone was counted once. J is TRBJ2-3 and V is TRBV7-9; 16 nucleotides line up with TRBD2. Per the germline V gene, CDR1 is SEHNR and CDR2 is FQNEAQ (reference sequence). The length of the CDR3 is 18 residues. The V segment lost 5 bases and the J segment 4 bases; nucleotides outside the gene matches: 9. In DNA form, the CDR3 reads TGTGCCAGCAGCCCTAGGGGACTAGCGGGGGGGTATCCAGATACGCAGTATTTT. Translating gives CASSPRGLAGGYPDTQYF.

This chain uses TRBV7-2 with TRBJ2-1, with 16 bases identical to TRBD2. This CDR3 comprises 15 residues. J lost 9 bases, V lost 5 bases, and 4 bases had no gene match. CDR1 is SGHTA and CDR2 is FQGNSA in the germline V gene. The CDR3 nucleotides read TGTGCCAGCAGCCGGGGACTAGCGGGGGGGATTGAGCAGTTCTTC. Translation: CASSRGLAGGIEQFF.

This clone was found once. This sample includes further DNA sequences coding for the same CDR3. The V call is TRBV18, the J call TRBJ1-4; D remains ambiguous. This CDR3 spans 14 amino acids. V was shortened by 3 bases and J by 0 bases, with 5 bases between the two germline ends. Germline CDR1 and CDR2: KGHSH and LQKENI. The CDR3 is CASSPGATNEKLFF. CDR3 in DNA: TGTGCCAGCTCACCCGGGGCAACTAATGAAAAACTGTTTTTT.

V and J are TRBV5-1 and TRBJ2-7; no clear D. Germline loops: CDR1 SGHRS, CDR2 YFSETQ. The ends were cut back, 1 base at V and 6 bases at J, with 5 bases in the middle. This CDR3 contains 11 residues. The CDR3 reads CASSLLSEQYF. CDR3 nucleotides: TGCGCCAGCAGCTTGCTAAGCGAGCAGTACTTC. The whole variable domain, remainder taken from reference TRBV5-1 and TRBJ2-7, is KAGVTQTPRYLIKTRGQQVTLSCSPISGHRSVSWYQQTPGQGLQFLFEYFSETQRNKGNFPGRFSGRQFSNSRSEMNVSTLELGDSALYLCASSLLSEQYFGPGTRLTVT.

The sample holds one count of this clone. The rearrangement uses TRBV9 and TRBJ2-3; D is unresolved. V was pared by 1 base and J by 0 bases, with 9 bases between. Germline V gene lookup returns CDR1 SGDLS and CDR2 YYNGEE. The CDR3 extends over 15 amino acids. CDR3 in DNA: TGTGCCAGCAGCGTAACGGTGTCTAGCACAGATACGCAGTATTTT. Protein: CASSVTVSSTDTQYF.

Only one count was recorded for this clone. The gene calls are TRBV4-2 and TRBJ1-1; D is uncertain. The V gene lost 1 base and the J gene lost 0 bases, with 6 bases spanning the gap. Germline V gene data show CDR1 as LGHNA and CDR2 as YNFKEQ. The CDR3 runs 14 residues. CDR3 sequence: CASSQGQMNTEAFF. The CDR3 bases are TGTGCCAGCAGCCAAGGCCAGATGAACACTGAAGCTTTCTTT.

Turning to this clone: Other DNA sequences in this sample translate to the same CDR3. The chain recombines TRBV9 with TRBJ1-5; TRBD1 aligns across 9 bases. The trim removed 4 bases at V and 3 bases at J, leaving 5 bases unmatched. CDR1 and CDR2 (germline): SGDLS, YYNGEE. The CDR3 runs 15 residues. CDR3 region: CASSRGQGTNQPQHF. The CDR3 nucleotides read TGTGCCAGCAGCCGAGGACAGGGGACCAATCAGCCCCAGCATTTT.

The chain joins TRBV7-3 to TRBJ1-2; D is unresolved. Germline CDR1 SGHTA, CDR2 FQGTGA. Trimming left V 6 bases short and J 1 base short, with 12 bases between. The CDR3 consists of 14 residues. The CDR3 protein is CASRLSSSNYGYTF. DNA of the CDR3: TGTGCCAGCAGGTTGAGCTCCAGTAACTATGGCTACACCTTC.

The chain couples TRBV2 to TRBJ1-6, with D unresolved. The CDR3 is 12 amino acids. Deletions cut 7 bases from V and 7 bases from J, with 8 bases between. The germline V gene encodes CDR1 SNHLY and CDR2 FYNNEI. The CDR3 DNA follows: TGTGCCAGCATAGTGGGGAATTCACCCCTCCACTTT. Its translation is CASIVGNSPLHF.

The chain joins TRBV19 to TRBJ2-1; TRBD2 aligns across 8 bases. J gave up 7 bases and V 5 bases, and 10 bases lay outside the gene matches. Germline assignment: CDR1 LNHDA and CDR2 SQIVND (reference sequence). The CDR3 sequence is 15 residues long. The CDR3 protein is CASSVSGSGVNEQFF. DNA of the CDR3: TGTGCCAGTAGTGTGAGCGGGAGTGGTGTTAATGAGCAGTTCTTC.

DNA of the CDR3: TGCGCCAGCAGCCAAGGTACAGGGGGAGAGACCCAGTACTTC. Translated: CASSQGTGGETQYF. The genes are TRBV4-3 and TRBJ2-5; 8 nucleotides agree with TRBD1. The length of the CDR3 is 14 residues. The junction had 2 bases not matched to a gene; V was cut back by 1 base and J by 4 bases. Germline CDR1 is LGHNA and CDR2 is YSLEER.

Notes on this clone: Other DNA sequences in this sample translate to the same CDR3. CDR3 bases: TGTGCCAGTAGTATCGGCAGAGCTAACTATGGCTACACCTTC. Protein product: CASSIGRANYGYTF. The V and J genes are TRBV19 and TRBJ1-2; D not certain. This CDR3 comprises 14 residues. V lost 3 bases to trimming and J lost 0 bases, with 8 bases between them. Germline V gene sequence: CDR1 LNHDA, CDR2 SQIVND (reference sequence).

This chain links TRBV3-1 (or the pseudogene TRBV3-2) with TRBJ2-2, with D tentatively TRBD1 (5 bases). The V and J ends lost 3 bases and 6 bases respectively, with 11 bases between them. Germline CDR1 and CDR2: LGHDT and YNNKEL (reference sequence). This CDR3 comprises 14 residues. The CDR3: CASSQSLGAGELFF. The CDR3 nucleotides read TGTGCCAGCAGCCAGTCTTTAGGGGCCGGGGAGCTGTTTTTT.

The rearrangement joins TRBV18 to TRBJ2-4; a weak D match, TRBD2 (6 bases). Germline-derived CDR1 and CDR2 are KGHSH and LQKENI. V was clipped by 6 bases and J by 6 bases, with 24 bases between them. The CDR3 sequence is 17 residues long. The CDR3 reads CASSPRSGGSGRNIQYF. Here the CDR3 DNA reads TGTGCCAGCTCTCCCCGCTCTGGGGGGTCGGGGAGAAACATTCAGTACTTC.

The rearrangement links TRBV6-1 to TRBJ1-1; maybe TRBD1 (5 bases). V gave up 4 bases and J gave up 1 base, with 19 bases separating them. CDR1 and CDR2 from the germline V gene are MNHNS and SASEGT. The CDR3 spans 17 residues. The CDR3: CASSGETTGPRNTEAFF. CDR3 coding DNA: TGTGCCAGCAGTGGCGAAACAACGGGACCGAGGAACACTGAAGCTTTCTTT.

The CDR3: CASSPRASGEKLFF. DNA of the CDR3: TGTGCCAGCAGCCCCAGGGCCTCTGGGGAAAAACTGTTTTTT. This rearrangement joins TRBV11-3 to TRBJ1-4; possibly TRBD1 for D (5 bases). Trimming took off 5 bases at V and 8 bases at J, with 15 bases between the two ends. The CDR3 sequence is 14 residues long. Per the germline V gene, CDR1 is SGHNT and CDR2 is YENEEA.

The genes are TRBV2 and TRBJ1-6; D unclear. Trimming pared 4 bases from V and 5 bases from J, leaving 12 bases between. CDR3 length: 15 amino acids. Germline lookup yields CDR1 SNHLY and CDR2 FYNNEI. CDR3: CASSGTGLDNSPLHF. CDR3 DNA sequence: TGTGCCAGCAGTGGGACCGGGCTAGATAATTCACCCCTCCACTTT.